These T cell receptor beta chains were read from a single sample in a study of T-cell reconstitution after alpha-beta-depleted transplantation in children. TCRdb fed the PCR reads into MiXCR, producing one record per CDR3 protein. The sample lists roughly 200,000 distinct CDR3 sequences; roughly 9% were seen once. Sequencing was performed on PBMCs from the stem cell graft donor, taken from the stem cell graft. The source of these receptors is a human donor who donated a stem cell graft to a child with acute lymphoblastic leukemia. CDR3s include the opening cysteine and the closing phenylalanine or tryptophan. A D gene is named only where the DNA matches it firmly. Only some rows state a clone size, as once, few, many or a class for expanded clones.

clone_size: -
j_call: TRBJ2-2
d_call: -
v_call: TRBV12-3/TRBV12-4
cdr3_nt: TGTGCCAGCAGTTTGGGGGGCAGAGCCACCGGGGAGCTGTTTTTT
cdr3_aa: CASSLGGRATGELFF

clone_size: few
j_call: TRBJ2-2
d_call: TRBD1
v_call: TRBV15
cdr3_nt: TGTGCCACCAGCAGAGATAAGGGGGCCGGCGCCGGGGAGCTGTTTTTT
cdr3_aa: CATSRDKGAGAGELFF

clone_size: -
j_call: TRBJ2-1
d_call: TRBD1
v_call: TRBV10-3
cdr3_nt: TGTGCCATCAATGCCGGGACAGGGGCCTACAATGAGCAGTTCTTC
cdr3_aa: CAINAGTGAYNEQFF

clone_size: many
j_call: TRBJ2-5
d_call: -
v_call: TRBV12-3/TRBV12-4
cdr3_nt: TGTGCCAGCACCTCCTTCGAGACCCAGTACTTC
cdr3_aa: CASTSFETQYF

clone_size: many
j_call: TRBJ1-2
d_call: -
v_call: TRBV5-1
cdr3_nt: TGCGCCAGCAGCTCTCACAGGTCGGAGGGCTACACCTTC
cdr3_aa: CASSSHRSEGYTF

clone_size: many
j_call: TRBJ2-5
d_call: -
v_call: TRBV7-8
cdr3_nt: TGTGCCAGCAGCTCACTGCCTTGGGGGGGCGAAGAGACCCAGTACTTC
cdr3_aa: CASSSLPWGGEETQYF

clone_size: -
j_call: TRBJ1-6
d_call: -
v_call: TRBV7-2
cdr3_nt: TGTGCCAGCAGCTTCAAAGATTCACCCCTCCACTTT
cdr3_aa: CASSFKDSPLHF

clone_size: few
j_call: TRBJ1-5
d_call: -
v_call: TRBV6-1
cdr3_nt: TGTGCCAGCAGTGCCGAAGGCAGGGGACTTAGCAATCAGCCCCAGCATTTT
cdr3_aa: CASSAEGRGLSNQPQHF

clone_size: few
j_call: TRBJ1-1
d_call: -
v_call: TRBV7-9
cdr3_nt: TGTGCCAGCAGCGAAAAACAGGGTATGAACACTGAAGCTTTCTTT
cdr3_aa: CASSEKQGMNTEAFF

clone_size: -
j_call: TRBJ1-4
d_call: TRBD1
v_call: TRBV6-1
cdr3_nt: TGTGCCAGCAGTCGAGAAACCGGGACAGGGCATTATAATGAAAAACTGTTTTTT
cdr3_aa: CASSRETGTGHYNEKLFF

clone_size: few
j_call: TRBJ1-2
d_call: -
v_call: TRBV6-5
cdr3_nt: TGTGCCAGAAGTTACGACGTTCTAAACTATGGCTACACCTTC
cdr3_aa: CARSYDVLNYGYTF

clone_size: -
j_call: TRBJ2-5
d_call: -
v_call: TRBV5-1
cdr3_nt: TGCGCCAGCAGCTTGGGGCCAGCACCTCAAGAGACCCAGTACTTC
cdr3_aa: CASSLGPAPQETQYF

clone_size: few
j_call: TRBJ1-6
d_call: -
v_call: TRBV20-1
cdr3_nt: TGCAGTGCTAGAGAAGGCAGCTCCTATAATTCACCCCTCCACTTT
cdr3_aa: CSAREGSSYNSPLHF

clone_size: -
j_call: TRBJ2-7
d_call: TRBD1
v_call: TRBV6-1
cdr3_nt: TGTGCCAGCAGAATATCGGGACAGGTGTCCTACGAGCAGTACTTC
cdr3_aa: CASRISGQVSYEQYF

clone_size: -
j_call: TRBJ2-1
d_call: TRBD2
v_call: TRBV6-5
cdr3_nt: TGTGCCAGCAGTTCTAGCGGGAGCTCCTACAATGAGCAGTTCTTC
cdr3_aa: CASSSSGSSYNEQFF

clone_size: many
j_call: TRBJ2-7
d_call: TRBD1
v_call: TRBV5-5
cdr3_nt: TGTGCCAGCAGCTTTTGGACAGGGCGAGAGCAGTACTTC
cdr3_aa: CASSFWTGREQYF